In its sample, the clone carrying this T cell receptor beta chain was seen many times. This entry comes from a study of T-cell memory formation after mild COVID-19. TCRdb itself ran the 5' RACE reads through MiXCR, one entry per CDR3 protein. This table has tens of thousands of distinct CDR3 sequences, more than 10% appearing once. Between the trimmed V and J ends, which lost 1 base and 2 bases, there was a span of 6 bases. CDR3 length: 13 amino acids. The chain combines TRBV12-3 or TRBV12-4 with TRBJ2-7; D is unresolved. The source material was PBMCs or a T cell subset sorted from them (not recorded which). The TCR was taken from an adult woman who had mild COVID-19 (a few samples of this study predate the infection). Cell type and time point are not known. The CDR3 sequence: CASSLGGPYEQYF. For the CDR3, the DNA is TGTGCCAGCAGTTTAGGCGGTCCCTACGAGCAGTACTTC.